The subject of this entry is one TCR beta chain. The antigen remains undetermined. The table came from immunoSEQ multiplex PCR; TCRdb's copy has only in-frame clones and leaves some out. The sample lists fewer than 80,000 clones, more than 95% seen once, with 0.3% to 0.35% in the top ten. CDR3 length: 14 residues. The germline V gene has CDR1 MNHEY and CDR2 SVGAGI. V was trimmed by 4 bases and J by 3 bases, leaving 10 bases between them. Unstimulated Tregs (CD4+CD25+CD127-) and CD4+CD25- non-Tregs were sorted from PBMCs. The data were obtained in a study of Tregs in tolerant kidney transplant recipients. Study-wide context: Mixed chimerism was transient after nonmyeloablative marrow transplants from related graft donors. Whole-study findings and limits: Findings come from small patient numbers and require larger validation.

Source: Tregs from blood, taken before the transplant. The chain joins TRBV6-5 to TRBJ2-1; a weak D match, TRBD1 (6 bases). The origin of this receptor is a human donor who received a combined kidney and bone marrow transplant. CDR3 in DNA: TGTGCCAGCAGTTGGGGGCGAAACTACAATGAGCAGTTCTTC. It translates to CASSWGRNYNEQFF.